The next 27 T cell receptor beta chains were all read from a single sample in a study of T cells in Graves' hyperthyroidism and ophthalmopathy. The TCR beta CDR3 regions underwent amplification using RNA transcripts as the source. First-round RT-PCR targeting the TCR CDR3 was performed with the HTBI primer set. TCRdb re-derived calls from the multiplex PCR reads in MiXCR, one entry per CDR3 protein. Here the sample spans a few hundred thousand distinct CDR3 sequences, around 45% being singletons. The specimen sequenced was peripheral blood or thyroid tissue (not recorded which). These receptor sequences come from a woman younger than 30 with Graves' hyperthyroidism.

This rearrangement joins TRBV10-2 to TRBJ2-2; 8 bases line up with TRBD2. Germline CDR1 and CDR2: WSHSY and SAAADI. CDR3 length equals 15 residues. After removal of 8 bases from V and 2 bases from J, the junction contained 7 bases not matched to a gene. The CDR3 is CASQGLAGNTGELFF. For the CDR3, the DNA is TGCGCCAGCCAGGGGCTAGCGGGCAACACCGGGGAGCTGTTTTTT.

This clonotype was seen at least ten times. This chain links TRBV29-1 with TRBJ2-7; 7 bases align to TRBD1. CDR1 and CDR2 from the germline V gene are SQVTM and ANQGSEA. V shed 5 bases and J 4 bases; nucleotides not matched to a gene: 8. The CDR3 is 13 amino acids. This CDR3 is CSVPLRQGYEQYF. As DNA, the CDR3 is TGCAGCGTTCCACTCCGACAGGGTTACGAGCAGTACTTC.

The rearrangement links TRBV20-1 to TRBJ1-1; D is undetermined. The CDR3 totals 15 residues. Germline lookup yields CDR1 DFQATT and CDR2 SNEGSKA (reference sequence). Trimming removed 6 bases from V and 4 bases from J, with 21 bases in between. In DNA form, the CDR3 reads TGCAGTGCAACCTACCTCAGGAAGGGCACCACTGAAGCTTTCTTT. This encodes CSATYLRKGTTEAFF.

V and J are TRBV29-1 and TRBJ2-7; D may be TRBD2 (5 bases). CDR1 SQVTM and CDR2 ANQGSEA come from the germline V gene. CDR3 length: 12 amino acids. Trimming shortened V by 6 bases and J by 2 bases, and 11 bases separated the two germline ends. CDR3 protein: CSVRERTYEQYF. The CDR3 coding sequence is TGCAGCGTGAGGGAGAGGACCTACGAGCAGTACTTC.

V and J are TRBV29-1 and TRBJ2-6; TRBD1 agrees at 7 bases. V dropped 7 bases and J dropped 4; count of bases not matched to a gene: 7. Per germline, CDR1 SQVTM and CDR2 ANQGSEA. The CDR3 runs 14 residues. The CDR3 bases are TGCAGCGCTAGACAGGGTTCCGGGGCCAACGTCCTGACTTTC. This codes for CSARQGSGANVLTF.

The chain is built from TRBV12-3 or TRBV12-4 and TRBJ2-1, with D unclear. The CDR3 spans 12 residues. The V end lost 5 bases, the J end lost 7 bases, and 9 bases lay between the germline ends. The chain's CDR3 is CASSESRNEQFF. The CDR3 nucleotides are TGTGCCAGCAGTGAATCAAGGAATGAGCAGTTCTTC.

The chain has TRBV7-2 and TRBJ2-5, with D possibly TRBD1 on 6 matching bases. The DNA end is a closer match to TRBJ2-1, so the J assignment may be wrong. The CDR3 is 13 amino acids. In germline, CDR1 is SGHTA, CDR2 FQGNSA. CDR3 region: CASSLATTGEQFF. CDR3 in DNA: TGTGCCAGCAGCTTAGCGACGACAGGTGAGCAGTTCTTC.

The chain has TRBV19 and TRBJ1-1, with 9 bases matching TRBD1. Trimming at V came to 7 bases and at J to 1 base, leaving 4 bases not matched to a gene. The CDR3 covers 14 residues. Germline loops: CDR1 LNHDA, CDR2 SQIVND (reference sequence). The CDR3 DNA follows: TGTGCCAGTACGGACAGGGGACAGAACACTGAAGCTTTCTTT. As protein: CASTDRGQNTEAFF. Full variable domain (remainder filled in from reference TRBV19 and TRBJ1-1): DGGITQSPKYLFRKEGQNVTLSCEQNLNHDAMYWYRQDPGQGLRLIYYSQIVNDFQKGDIAEGYSVSREKKESFPLTVTSAQKNPTAFYLCASTDRGQNTEAFFGQGTRLTVV.

This clonotype was recorded many times. This rearrangement joins TRBV5-6 to TRBJ1-5, with TRBD1 identical over 7 bases. CDR1 SGHDT and CDR2 YYEEEE come from the germline V gene. The V segment lost 3 bases and the J segment 7 bases; nucleotides outside the gene matches: 1. This CDR3 spans 12 amino acids. CDR3 protein: CASSSQGQPQHF. The CDR3 bases are TGTGCCAGCAGCTCACAGGGGCAGCCCCAGCATTTT.

As to this clonotype: A much larger clone differs by one base, so this may be a read error. The rearrangement uses TRBV20-1 and TRBJ1-1; TRBD1 is a possible D gene (5 bases). This CDR3 has 14 amino acids. V was clipped by 1 base and J by 6 bases, with 15 bases between them. Germline V gene sequence: CDR1 DFQATT, CDR2 SNEGSKA (reference sequence). The CDR3 nucleotides are TGCAGTGCTAGAGGTCAGCCGGGGACCGCTGAAGCTTTCTTT. Residues: CSARGQPGTAEAFF.

The sample holds a few counts of this clonotype. The chain combines TRBV7-2 with TRBJ2-7; D may be TRBD1 (5 bases). The J call is doubtful: the DNA matches TRBJ2-1 better. The CDR3 is 13 amino acids. Germline-derived CDR1 and CDR2 are SGHTA and FQGNSA. In DNA, the CDR3 is TGTGCCAGCAGCTTAGACCCAGGGAATGAGCAGTTCTTC. It is translated as CASSLDPGNEQFF.

The rearrangement joins TRBV2 to TRBJ1-5, with 7 bases fitting TRBD1. CDR1 is SNHLY, CDR2 FYNNEI, per germline. CDR3 length equals 15 residues. Losses at the gene ends were 5 bases for V and 2 bases for J; bases not matched to a gene: 6. The CDR3 DNA follows: TGTGCCAGCAGTCGGACAGGACTCGGCAATCAGCCCCAGCATTTT. Residues: CASSRTGLGNQPQHF.

This clonotype was seen many times. The CDR3 DNA reads as TGTGCCAGCAGCTTAGCCCGGGCACGGGGCAATCAGCCCCAGCATTTT. It translates to CASSLARARGNQPQHF. The V gene is TRBV7-8, the J gene TRBJ1-5; D gene unclear. Germline values: CDR1 SGHVS, CDR2 FQNEAQ. Trimming pared 0 bases from V and 2 bases from J, leaving 11 bases between. The CDR3 runs to 16 residues.

This clonotype was counted ten times or more. The CDR3 DNA is TGTGCCAGCAGCCCCCCGGGGACCGGGGAGCTGTTTTTT. Protein sequence: CASSPPGTGELFF. The rearrangement uses TRBV7-3 and TRBJ2-2, with D possibly matching TRBD2 (5 bases). Deletions cut 5 bases from V and 5 bases from J, with 9 bases between. From germline, CDR1 is SGHTA and CDR2 FQGTGA. The CDR3 is made up of 13 amino acids.

Regarding this clonotype: This may be a read error: a much more frequent sequence differs by one nucleotide. The chain joins TRBV5-1 to TRBJ2-5; the match to TRBD1 covers 7 bases. The CDR3 has 14 amino acids. CDR1 is SGHRS, CDR2 YFSETQ, per germline. The CDR3 sequence: CASSRDRVVETRYF. DNA for the CDR3: TGCGCCAGCAGCCGAGACAGGGTCGTAGAGACCCGGTACTTC.

For this clonotype: A much larger clone is a single base away; this may be a read error. The chain has TRBV12-5 and TRBJ1-2; the D is unclear. V gave up 6 bases and J gave up 8 bases, with 13 bases separating them. The germline CDR1 and CDR2 sequences are LGHNT and FRNRAP. This CDR3 has 12 amino acids. The CDR3 region is CASGTQASGYTF. Written as DNA, the CDR3 is TGTGCTAGTGGAACCCAAGCAAGCGGCTACACCTTC.

The rearrangement links TRBV11-2 to TRBJ1-5, with 7 bases lining up with TRBD1. CDR1 SGHAT and CDR2 FQNNGV come from the germline V gene. V trimming: 5 bases; J trimming: 3 bases; junction bases outside the gene matches: 10. This CDR3 has 16 residues. Here the CDR3 DNA reads TGTGCCAGCAGCCTCTCAACAGGGGAAATCAATCAGCCCCAGCATTTT. It is translated as CASSLSTGEINQPQHF.

On this clonotype: This may stem from a read error, because a much larger clone lies one nucleotide away. The V and J genes are TRBV10-3 and TRBJ1-1; D unresolved. Germline CDR1 and CDR2: ENHRY and SYGVKD. V shed 5 bases and J shed 11 bases, with 15 bases lying between them. The CDR3 has 12 amino acids. The CDR3 loop is CAISFGRSVAFF. The CDR3 nucleotides read TGTGCCATCAGTTTTGGCAGGTCGGTCGCTTTCTTT.

The V and J genes are TRBV10-3 and TRBJ1-2; 7 nucleotides line up with TRBD1. V dropped 6 bases and J dropped 6; count of bases not matched to a gene: 10. The V gene's germline CDR1 is ENHRY and CDR2 SYGVKD. The CDR3 is 14 residues long. The CDR3 sequence is CAIRRQGYSHGYTF. The CDR3 nucleotides read TGTGCCATCAGGAGACAGGGTTATTCGCATGGCTACACCTTC.

This clonotype came up many times. The chain is built from TRBV5-1 and TRBJ1-2; TRBD1 matches 8 bases. The CDR3 is made up of 15 amino acids. The germline gives CDR1 SGHRS, CDR2 YFSETQ. V was pared by 0 bases and J by 6 bases, with 7 bases of the junction left unmatched. CDR3 bases: TGCGCCAGCAGCTTGGCCTCGGACAGGGTGGATGGCTACACCTTC. Translation gives CASSLASDRVDGYTF.

This clonotype turned up a few times. The chain is built from TRBV13 and TRBJ2-7; no clear D gene. The CDR3 consists of 12 residues. Trimming took 8 bases from V and 2 from J, leaving 10 bases between them. Germline V gene sequence: CDR1 PRHDT, CDR2 FYEKMQ (reference sequence). CDR3 region: CASSPPAYEQYF. CDR3 DNA: TGTGCCAGCTCGCCCCCAGCCTACGAGCAGTACTTC.

This clonotype was seen more than once but under ten times. J is TRBJ1-5 and V is TRBV2; maybe TRBD1 (6 bases). V was clipped by 1 base and J by 3 bases, with 10 bases between them. The germline V gene encodes CDR1 SNHLY and CDR2 FYNNEI. CDR3 length: 15 residues. Here the CDR3 reads CASSEVGGPNQPQHF. CDR3 nucleotide sequence: TGTGCCAGCAGTGAAGTCGGGGGGCCCAATCAGCCCCAGCATTTT.

This clonotype occurred many times. The rearrangement uses TRBV7-2 and TRBJ2-2, with 7 bases fitting TRBD2. J was trimmed by 6 bases and V by 7 bases; bases with no gene match: 17. The CDR3 runs 17 residues. Germline V lookup: CDR1 SGHTA, CDR2 FQGNSA. CDR3 DNA sequence: TGTGCCAGCACCTCAAGCAAGGGAGGGTCCTTCCCCGGGGAGCTGTTTTTT. This sequence encodes CASTSSKGGSFPGELFF.

The J gene is TRBJ2-7, the V gene TRBV9; 10 nucleotides agree with TRBD2. CDR1 and CDR2 (germline): SGDLS, YYNGEE. V was clipped by 3 bases and J by 7 bases; unmatched bases: 10. The CDR3 is 15 residues long. The CDR3 DNA follows: TGTGCCAGCAGCGCCCTGGGAGCGGGAGGGGTTGAGCAGTACTTC. Translation: CASSALGAGGVEQYF. Drawing the rest from reference TRBV9 and TRBJ2-7, the complete variable domain is DSGVTQTPKHLITATGQRVTLRCSPRSGDLSVYWYQQSLDQGLQFLIQYYNGEERAKGNILERFSAQQFPDLHSELNLSSLELGDSALYFCASSALGAGGVEQYFGPGTRLTVT.

The chain employs TRBV25-1 and TRBJ2-6; either TRBD1 or TRBD2 may supply D (5 bases each). The V gene's germline CDR1 is MGHDK and CDR2 SYGVNS. V was shortened by 11 bases and J by 2 bases, with 7 bases between the two germline ends. CDR3 length equals 12 residues. CDR3 loop: CAGGAGANVLTF. As DNA, the CDR3 is TGTGCCGGGGGAGCTGGGGCCAACGTCCTGACTTTC.

Comments on this clonotype: A much larger clone differs by one base, so this may be a read error. The chain couples TRBV13 to TRBJ2-7; D is perhaps TRBD2 (7 bases). This CDR3 has 19 residues. The V gene's germline CDR1 is PRHDT and CDR2 FYEKMQ (reference sequence). Here the CDR3 reads CASSAPGGLRASLPLERYF. The CDR3 nucleotides read TGTGCCAGCAGCGCGCCCGGGGGGCTTAGGGCGTCCCTTCCGCTCGAGCGGTACTTC.

This clonotype was detected a few times. V and J are TRBV2 and TRBJ2-7; 10 bases fit TRBD2. Germline V CDR1 and CDR2: SNHLY, FYNNEI. The length of the CDR3 is 15 residues. The V and J ends lost 5 bases and 3 bases, in that order; junction bases with no gene match: 7. CDR3 sequence (DNA): TGTGCCAGCAGTCCTGCTAGCGGGAGTAGCTACGAGCAGTACTTC. Amino acid sequence: CASSPASGSSYEQYF.